A selection of T cell receptor beta chains follows, all from one sample in a study of blood T cell repertoires in COVID-19. Clones were read by immunoSEQ multiplex PCR, and TCRdb kept only the in-frame ones, dropping some. The table lists 200,000 to 250,000 clones, around 86% of them singletons. The sample was peripheral blood. These receptors were taken from a woman in her forties or fifties with COVID-19, enrolled during active disease. Both conserved end residues are part of each CDR3.

V gene,CDR3 protein
TRBV18,CASSPEGGRSPLHF
TRBV5-1,CASSLTGQGYEAFF
TRBV6-5,CASQGFYGYTF
TRBV7-3,CASSLKGGGEAFF
TRBV25-1,CASSEQGRSAIYF
TRBV27,CASSLRGELFF
TRBV10-3,CAARQGLLNTEAFF
TRBV5-1,CASSPRGTGDTEAFF
TRBV15,CATSRDIRASGNTIYF
TRBV30,CAGTGGGTEAFF
TRBV10-1,CASSPTRGNRNTEAFF
TRBV6-2/TRBV6-3,CASSYLAGRRLADTQYF
TRBV6-5,CASIQGQGANYGYTF
TRBV13,CASSQSDEKLFF
TRBV3-1/TRBV3-2,CASTTNGQGWGEAFF
TRBV24-1,CATSMTGGGTDTQYF
TRBV11-2,CASSSTGVNNYGYTF
TRBV27,CASRHGPQAYYEQYF
TRBV7-3,CASSMTGGFEGYTF
TRBV3-1/TRBV3-2,CASSHPTAGKLAGGPGELFF
TRBV11-2,CASSLVASSYNEQFF
TRBV7-8,CASSLETGWDSPLHF
TRBV7-2,CASSSPPGQGNGYTF
TRBV5-1,CASSNPGQGGTGELFF
TRBV10-3,CAALEDRAAGELFF
TRBV7-6,CASSLDAGGEAFF
TRBV7-3,CASSLGQGATDTQYF
TRBV10-2,CASSEGLGGTEAFF
TRBV4-1,CASSQGIAGVWAGELFF
TRBV4-1,CASSQVTGIGYTF
TRBV3-1/TRBV3-2,CASSSRDRVDRYTF
TRBV11-2,CASSLYLSRDSLTYEQYF
TRBV11-1,CASSYGQQGYGYTF
TRBV27,CASSSLLGGTEQFF
TRBV9,CASSVGQNTGELFF